The TCR beta chain under discussion was sequenced for a study of blood T cell repertoires in COVID-19 (dated by TCRdb to 2018 to 2021). At the level of the whole study: Samples from collaborators originated in the United States, Italy and Spain and spanned both the acute and convalescent phases of COVID-19. Nearly every sample came with metadata listing a de-identified subject ID, COVID-19 status, age in years and sex. Samples came from the ongoing ImmuneRACE study (first 160 participants) plus 1,254 subjects from 6 global collaborators. The material from the prospective study consisted of cDNA or gDNA derived from T cells, B-cell-depleted T cells, or PBMCs. Subjects who had been exposed to COVID-19, were actively infected with it, or had recovered from it provided the deeply sampled blood TCRbeta repertoires that made up the dataset. Where HLA class I and class II types were available, the types were taken from metadata supplied by the sample provider, not from assay-based typing. The repertoires were released in a freely available public database intended as a resource for research on the immune response to SARS-CoV-2. General findings and caveats noted by the study authors: How much clinical and demographic metadata was included differed by source and by participant, and the metadata was provided uncurated.

Reading from cysteine to phenylalanine, the CDR3 counts 15 amino acids. Just CDR3 DNA is preserved here, 45 bases in frame from base 1. Germline trimming amounts to 7 bases on V and 3 bases on J, with 11 as the count of junction bases outside the gene matches. The germline V gene supplies CDR1 MNHEY and CDR2 SVGAGI. TCRbeta CDR3 regions were amplified from genomic DNA by means of the immunoSEQ Assay, a bias-controlled multiplex PCR. The published analysis was carried out like this. Nucleated cell counts per sample were estimated from amplification of reference gene primers within the assay. To quantify the absolute abundance of each unique TCRbeta CDR3 rearrangement, sequence reads were collapsed and filtered. Productive Simpson clonality was computed per sample as the square root of Simpson's diversity index over productive rearrangements. This is the immuneACCESS table as TCRdb keeps it, with only in-frame sequences that have V and J called. A part of the clones is gone; compared with another copy, unresolved V genes explain less than half, and the rest is unexplained. For V, J and clone size, that table is used; D and trimming come from the DNA. The sample contains fewer than 250,000 clones, 70% to 90% of them found a single time. The ten top clones hold 9.5% to 13% of the sample.

This clone was seen a few times. Its antigen is currently not known. Base qualities are missing; no much larger clone stands one base away. One collaborating source in Seattle enrolled patients during active infection and followed them longitudinally through the course of disease. Collaborating institutions collected whole blood in K2EDTA tubes following their own protocols. Collaborator samples were shipped for TCRbeta analysis as frozen whole blood, isolated PBMCs, or DNA extracted from either sample type. Sequencing was carried out using peripheral blood. Recombination connected TRBV6-5 to TRBJ1-2; 7 bases in between match TRBD1. The TCR originated in a man aged 50 to 59 with COVID-19, enrolled during active disease. The encoded CDR3 is CASNTALGTDYGYTF. Read as DNA, the sequence is TGTGCCAGCAATACCGCACTCGGGACAGACTATGGCTACACCTTC.